These 31 T cell receptor beta chains share one sample of origin, sequenced in a study of blood T cell repertoires in COVID-19. Data came from immunoSEQ multiplex PCR; TCRdb stores just in-frame clones and leaves some out. This sample has over 80,000 clones; around four fifths occur once, and the top ten carry about a sixth. Sequenced sample: peripheral blood. The source of these receptors is a woman aged 55-69 years with acute or convalescent COVID-19.

The chain combines TRBV5-6 with TRBJ2-7; 14 bases are a match to TRBD2. V lost 2 bases to trimming and J lost 0 bases; unmatched junction nucleotides: 10. This CDR3 spans 19 amino acids. Germline values: CDR1 SGHDT, CDR2 YYEEEE. CDR3 region: CASSFRIGLAGGTSYEQYF. Written as DNA, the CDR3 is TGTGCCAGCAGCTTTCGTATTGGACTAGCGGGAGGAACCTCCTACGAGCAGTACTTC.

The CDR3 sequence is CASSEPSGRVDTQYF. The CDR3 nucleotides read TGTGCCAGCAGTGAACCTAGCGGGAGGGTAGATACGCAGTATTTT. The V and J genes are TRBV2 and TRBJ2-3, with 12 bases identical to TRBD2. Germline V gene data show CDR1 as SNHLY and CDR2 as FYNNEI. V lost 2 bases and J lost 5; bases outside the gene matches: 2. This CDR3 is 15 amino acids long. Complete variable domain (other parts from reference TRBV2 and TRBJ2-3): EPEVTQTPSHQVTQMGQEVILRCVPISNHLYFYWYRQILGQKVEFLVSFYNNEISEKSEIFDDQFSVERPDGSNFTLKIRSTKLEDSAMYFCASSEPSGRVDTQYFGPGTRLTVL.

The chain recombines TRBV10-1 with TRBJ2-1; 7 bases are a match to TRBD1. V lost 5 bases and J lost 6; bases outside the gene matches: 1. Germline V gene data show CDR1 as WNHNN and CDR2 as SYGVQD (reference sequence). The CDR3 runs 12 residues. The CDR3 nucleotides read TGCGCCAGCAGTAGACAGGGCAATGAGCAGTTCTTC. This translates into CASSRQGNEQFF.

The rearrangement links TRBV10-3 to TRBJ2-6; no definite D call. The CDR3 covers 13 residues. Per the germline V gene, CDR1 is ENHRY and CDR2 is SYGVKD. Trimming removed 11 bases at V and 0 bases at J, with 8 bases between. CDR3 amino acids: CASRSSGANVLTF. In DNA form, the CDR3 reads TGTGCCTCCCGCAGCTCTGGGGCCAACGTCCTGACTTTC.

This chain joins TRBV5-1 and TRBJ1-2, with 10 positions matching TRBD1. The CDR3 runs to 15 residues. From germline, CDR1 is SGHRS and CDR2 YFSETQ. V was clipped by 3 bases and J by 6 bases; unmatched bases: 8. This chain's CDR3 is CASSYRQGAPDGYTF. The CDR3 nucleotides are TGCGCCAGCAGCTACCGACAGGGGGCGCCGGATGGCTACACCTTC.

This chain joins TRBV5-1 and TRBJ2-2; no definite D call. Germline V gene sequence: CDR1 SGHRS, CDR2 YFSETQ. This CDR3 region has 13 residues. The V end lost 3 bases, the J end lost 5 bases, and 8 bases lay between the germline ends. The CDR3 sequence is CASSWPGTGELFF. The CDR3 DNA follows: TGCGCCAGCAGCTGGCCTGGTACCGGGGAGCTGTTTTTT.

This chain links TRBV9 with TRBJ1-6, with D unresolved. The CDR3 length is 16 residues. The V gene lost 0 bases and the J gene lost 10 bases, with 17 bases spanning the gap. The germline V gene encodes CDR1 SGDLS and CDR2 YYNGEE. CDR3 bases: TGTGCCAGCAGCGTAGACGACTTGTCCAAAGTCTCACCCCTCCACTTT. It specifies CASSVDDLSKVSPLHF.

CDR3 in amino acids: CASSGDRGDGYTF. The CDR3 nucleotides are TGTGCCAGCAGTGGGGACAGGGGGGACGGCTACACCTTC. The genes are TRBV2 and TRBJ1-2; 11 bases align to TRBD1. CDR3 length: 13 amino acids. J was trimmed by 8 bases and V by 4 bases; bases with no gene match: 3. Germline V CDR1 and CDR2: SNHLY, FYNNEI.

The chain has TRBV18 and TRBJ2-5, with TRBD2 as a possible D gene (5 bases). The V end was cut by 5 bases, the J end by 4 bases, with 8 bases between. This CDR3 region has 12 residues. Germline V gene lookup returns CDR1 KGHSH and CDR2 LQKENI. CDR3 bases: TGTGCCAGCTCAGGTGGGAGAGAGACCCAGTACTTC. It specifies CASSGGRETQYF.

This clone was recorded only once. J is TRBJ2-1 and V is TRBV3-1 (or the pseudogene TRBV3-2), with TRBD2 identical over 7 bases. This CDR3 is 12 amino acids long. The J segment lost 10 bases and the V segment lost 3 bases, leaving 3 bases of the junction unmatched. CDR1 and CDR2 from the germline V gene are LGHDT and YNNKEL (reference sequence). CDR3 DNA: TGTGCCAGCAGCCACCCGGGACTAGAGCAGTTCTTC. Its protein is CASSHPGLEQFF.

The chain carries TRBV30 and TRBJ1-3; TRBD1 agrees at 8 bases. The J segment lost 0 bases and the V segment lost 2 bases, leaving 12 bases of the junction unmatched. Germline-derived CDR1 and CDR2 are GTSNPN and SVGIG (reference sequence). The CDR3 is made up of 18 amino acids. CDR3 DNA: TGTGCCTGGAGTCCCCTAGGACAGGGACTTATCTCTGGAAACACCATATATTTT. It yields the protein CAWSPLGQGLISGNTIYF.

This chain uses TRBV28 with TRBJ2-7, with a tentative D call TRBD1 (6 bases). Trimming shortened V by 6 bases and J by 3 bases, and 15 bases separated the two germline ends. Germline V gene sequence: CDR1 MDHEN, CDR2 SYDVKM. This CDR3 has 14 amino acids. Written as DNA, the CDR3 is TGTGCCAGCAGGGGGGCGACAGGAGGCTACGAGCAGTACTTC. Translation: CASRGATGGYEQYF.

This rearrangement joins TRBV7-2 to TRBJ2-5; 9 bases match TRBD2. CDR3 length equals 18 residues. Germline lookup yields CDR1 SGHTA and CDR2 FQGNSA. Trimming removed 1 base from V and 4 bases from J; junction bases left unmatched: 13. As DNA, the CDR3 is TGTGCCAGCAGCTTAGTTTCGGGGAGCGGGGGGAGAGGAGAGACCCAGTACTTC. Its protein product is CASSLVSGSGGRGETQYF.

This sequence joins TRBV5-1 and TRBJ1-1; TRBD1 is a possible D gene (6 bases). Between the trimmed V and J ends, which lost 6 bases and 2 bases, there was a span of 11 bases. The CDR3 loop spans 13 amino acids. Germline V CDR1 and CDR2: SGHRS, YFSETQ. CDR3 protein: CASKRTVNTEAFF. Written as DNA, the CDR3 is TGCGCCAGCAAGAGGACAGTCAACACTGAAGCTTTCTTT.

V is TRBV5-4 and J is TRBJ2-3, with 13 bases that match TRBD2. Germline assignment: CDR1 SGHNT and CDR2 YYREEE (reference sequence). J gave up 1 base and V 0 bases, and 5 bases lay outside the gene matches. The CDR3 contains 18 residues. In nucleotides, the CDR3 is TGTGCCAGCAGCTTGGGACTAGCGGGAGGATTGGGCACAGATACGCAGTATTTT. This codes for CASSLGLAGGLGTDTQYF.

CDR3 sequence: CASSLGDSGGYSPLHF. CDR3 DNA sequence: TGCGCCAGCAGCTTGGGTGACTCGGGAGGTTATTCACCCCTCCACTTT. The rearrangement uses TRBV5-1 and TRBJ1-6; D ambiguous. This CDR3 contains 16 residues. The germline V gene encodes CDR1 SGHRS and CDR2 YFSETQ. The V gene lost 0 bases and the J gene lost 8 bases, with 15 bases spanning the gap.

This clone appeared once. V is TRBV2 and J is TRBJ2-7; 9 nucleotides align to TRBD2. The CDR3 is 16 amino acids. Germline CDR1 and CDR2: SNHLY and FYNNEI. V dropped 0 bases and J dropped 3; count of bases not matched to a gene: 6. The CDR3 region is CASSEAAPTSGYEQYF. For the CDR3, the DNA is TGTGCCAGCAGTGAAGCGGCCCCGACTAGCGGCTACGAGCAGTACTTC.

This chain links TRBV7-9 with TRBJ1-2, with 8 bases fitting TRBD1. V was clipped by 4 bases and J by 6 bases; unmatched bases: 4. The CDR3 is 13 residues long. Germline CDR1 reads SEHNR; CDR2 reads FQNEAQ (reference sequence). The CDR3 DNA reads as TGTGCCAGCAGCTCGGGACAGGACGATGGCTACACCTTC. Translating gives CASSSGQDDGYTF.

The rearrangement links TRBV10-3 to TRBJ2-3; no clear D gene. The CDR3 spans 15 residues. Trimming removed 0 bases from V and 6 bases from J, with 13 bases in between. CDR1 and CDR2 from the germline V gene are ENHRY and SYGVKD. CDR3 sequence reads: CAISESELTSDTQYF. In nucleotides, the CDR3 is TGTGCCATCAGTGAGTCGGAACTAACCAGCGATACGCAGTATTTT.

About this clone itself: Other DNA sequences in this sample translate to the same CDR3. The chain combines TRBV5-5 with TRBJ1-1; D may be TRBD1 (6 bases). This CDR3 has 13 residues. From germline, CDR1 is SGHKS and CDR2 YYEKEE (reference sequence). V was clipped by 4 bases and J by 2 bases, with 9 bases between them. The CDR3 nucleotides are TGTGCCAGCAGCCTACAGGGTAACACTGAAGCTTTCTTT. It specifies CASSLQGNTEAFF. The full variable domain, completed using reference TRBV5-5 and TRBJ1-1, is DAGVTQSPTHLIKTRGQQVTLRCSPISGHKSVSWYQQVLGQGPQFIFQYYEKEERGRGNFPDRFSARQFPNYSSELNVNALLLGDSALYLCASSLQGNTEAFFGQGTRLTVV.

The chain joins TRBV24-1 to TRBJ2-5; TRBD1 matches 9 bases. V trimming: 3 bases; J trimming: 4 bases; junction bases outside the gene matches: 5. Germline assignment: CDR1 KGHDR and CDR2 SFDVKD. The CDR3 spans 15 residues. This chain's CDR3 is CATSDAGQGGETQYF. The CDR3 nucleotides read TGTGCCACCAGTGATGCGGGACAGGGAGGAGAGACCCAGTACTTC.

This chain uses TRBV5-4 with TRBJ2-1; TRBD2 matches at 10 bases. CDR1 is SGHNT, CDR2 YYREEE, per germline (reference sequence). The CDR3 consists of 15 residues. The V segment lost 5 bases and the J segment 2 bases; nucleotides outside the gene matches: 4. The CDR3, as DNA: TGTGCCAGCAGTTTTGGACTAGCGGCCTACAATGAGCAGTTCTTC. It specifies CASSFGLAAYNEQFF.

J is TRBJ2-1 and V is TRBV11-2; 11 bases are shared with TRBD2. V shed 3 bases and J 4 bases; nucleotides not matched to a gene: 5. The germline CDR1 and CDR2 sequences are SGHAT and FQNNGV. The CDR3 has 16 residues. This chain's CDR3 is CASSFTSGRSYNEQFF. In DNA, the CDR3 is TGTGCCAGCAGCTTCACTAGCGGGAGATCTTACAATGAGCAGTTCTTC.

V and J are TRBV11-2 and TRBJ2-2; 9 positions match TRBD2. Germline CDR1 and CDR2: SGHAT and FQNNGV. The CDR3 spans 18 residues. V lost 3 bases, J lost 1 base, and 9 bases stayed unmatched. The CDR3 sequence: CASSFGLASNGNTGELFF. The CDR3 DNA follows: TGTGCCAGCAGCTTTGGACTAGCGAGTAATGGGAACACCGGGGAGCTGTTTTTT.

This chain links TRBV15 with TRBJ1-5; 7 bases match TRBD1. CDR1 LNHNV and CDR2 YYDKDF come from the germline V gene (reference sequence). The V and J ends lost 3 bases and 7 bases, in that order; junction bases with no gene match: 12. The length of the CDR3 is 16 residues. CDR3 sequence (DNA): TGTGCCACCAGCAGCATCCCGAGGGGGCGCGGCCAGCCCCAGCATTTT. Residues: CATSSIPRGRGQPQHF.

The V and J genes are TRBV20-1 and TRBJ1-2; D not resolved. V shed 3 bases and J shed 8 bases, with 10 bases lying between them. CDR3 length: 11 residues. Germline V lookup: CDR1 DFQATT, CDR2 SNEGSKA (reference sequence). The CDR3 region has the DNA TGCAGTGCTAGGGGCCCGGGGGGCTACACCTTC. The encoded protein is CSARGPGGYTF.

The rearrangement joins TRBV27 to TRBJ1-2; TRBD1 aligns across 8 bases. Germline CDR1 and CDR2: MNHEY and SMNVEV (reference sequence). The V segment lost 5 bases and the J segment 4 bases; nucleotides outside the gene matches: 15. There are 17 residues in the CDR3. CDR3 DNA sequence: TGTGCCAGCAGTCCCCCGATCGGGGCAGGGGGCAGCTATGGCTACACCTTC. Its protein is CASSPPIGAGGSYGYTF.

This chain joins TRBV2 and TRBJ2-3; 8 bases fit TRBD1. This CDR3 is 15 amino acids long. V lost 4 bases to trimming and J lost 5 bases; unmatched junction nucleotides: 8. Germline lookup yields CDR1 SNHLY and CDR2 FYNNEI. The CDR3 spells CASSVARGQEDTQYF. The CDR3 nucleotides read TGTGCCAGCAGTGTAGCCAGGGGGCAGGAAGATACGCAGTATTTT.

This chain joins TRBV5-6 and TRBJ2-3; the D gene is possibly TRBD1 (5 bases). V shed 2 bases and J shed 4 bases, with 11 bases lying between them. This CDR3 comprises 14 residues. Germline V gene data show CDR1 as SGHDT and CDR2 as YYEEEE. The CDR3 spells CASSLGHGADTQYF. The CDR3 DNA reads as TGTGCCAGCAGCTTAGGACACGGAGCAGATACGCAGTATTTT.

The chain employs TRBV11-2 and TRBJ2-2; D gene uncertain. This CDR3 has 11 residues. The V end lost 9 bases, the J end lost 6 bases, and 8 bases lay between the germline ends. In germline, CDR1 is SGHAT, CDR2 FQNNGV. Written as DNA, the CDR3 is TGTGCCAGACACGATCCCGGGGAGCTGTTTTTT. Amino acids: CARHDPGELFF.

CDR3 in DNA: TGTGCCACCTCCCCTGGGGGGTATAGCAATCAGCCCCAGCATTTT. Translated: CATSPGGYSNQPQHF. The chain couples TRBV27 to TRBJ1-5, with D perhaps matching TRBD1 (5 bases). Trimming left V 10 bases short and J 0 bases short, with 16 bases between. The CDR3 sequence is 15 residues long. Germline-derived CDR1 and CDR2 are MNHEY and SMNVEV (reference sequence).